The 11 T cell receptor beta chains below come from one sample, sequenced in a study of blood T cell repertoires in COVID-19. Repertoires were generated with immunoSEQ multiplex PCR, while TCRdb's copy carries only in-frame clones and drops some. The profile shows almost 35,000 clones, more than 75% of them singletons. Sequencing was carried out using peripheral blood. All receptors come from a man older than 75 with acute or convalescent COVID-19.

V is TRBV5-1 and J is TRBJ2-3; 11 bases fit TRBD2. After removal of 0 bases from V and 0 bases from J, the junction contained 6 bases not matched to a gene. The germline CDR1 and CDR2 sequences are SGHRS and YFSETQ. The CDR3 loop spans 18 amino acids. In nucleotides, the CDR3 is TGCGCCAGCAGCTTGGATCTAGCGGGGGGTCCTAGCACAGATACGCAGTATTTT. Residues: CASSLDLAGGPSTDTQYF.

The sample holds a few counts of this clone. The chain uses TRBV4-2 and TRBJ2-7; 11 nucleotides align to TRBD2. Germline lookup yields CDR1 LGHNA and CDR2 YNFKEQ. V lost 2 bases to trimming and J lost 5 bases; unmatched junction nucleotides: 5. The CDR3 totals 15 residues. CDR3 loop: CASSQLAGGRDEQYF. In DNA form, the CDR3 reads TGTGCCAGCAGCCAACTAGCGGGAGGTCGAGACGAGCAGTACTTC.

The chain has TRBV6-1 and TRBJ1-1; 9 positions match TRBD1. With V trimmed by 3 bases and J by 10 bases, 12 bases remained unmatched. This CDR3 contains 15 residues. The germline gives CDR1 MNHNS, CDR2 SASEGT. The CDR3 spells CASSDVGTGHSGAFF. The CDR3, as DNA: TGTGCCAGCAGTGATGTCGGGACAGGGCATTCAGGAGCTTTCTTT.

This chain uses TRBV4-2 with TRBJ2-5; 7 positions agree with TRBD2. V lost 4 bases and J lost 5; bases outside the gene matches: 7. The germline gives CDR1 LGHNA, CDR2 YNFKEQ. The CDR3 sequence is 14 residues long. The CDR3, as DNA: TGTGCCAGCAGCCCGCTAGCGGCCCCCGAGACCCAGTACTTC. Its protein product is CASSPLAAPETQYF.

This rearrangement joins TRBV19 to TRBJ1-5; tentatively, D is TRBD1 (5 bases). The CDR3 has 13 residues. V lost 1 base and J lost 6, with 7 bases in between. Looked up from germline, CDR1 is LNHDA and CDR2 is SQIVND (reference sequence). The CDR3 reads CASSIAGPQPQHF. The DNA of the CDR3 is TGTGCCAGTAGTATAGCAGGGCCTCAGCCCCAGCATTTT. The complete variable domain, with remaining parts taken from reference TRBV19 and TRBJ1-5, reads DGGITQSPKYLFRKEGQNVTLSCEQNLNHDAMYWYRQDPGQGLRLIYYSQIVNDFQKGDIAEGYSVSREKKESFPLTVTSAQKNPTAFYLCASSIAGPQPQHFGDGTRLSIL.

This clone has only one observation. The V call is TRBV30, the J call TRBJ1-3, with unresolved D. The CDR3 loop spans 17 amino acids. Germline assignment: CDR1 GTSNPN and CDR2 SVGIG (reference sequence). V was cut by 5 bases and J by 4 bases, with 24 bases left in between. CDR3 loop: CAWSPPEARWLGNTIYF. DNA for the CDR3: TGTGCCTGGTCCCCTCCCGAGGCGCGATGGCTGGGAAACACCATATATTTT. Complete variable domain (other parts from reference TRBV30 and TRBJ1-3): SQTIHQWPATLVQPVGSPLSLECTVEGTSNPNLYWYRQAAGRGLQLLFYSVGIGQISSEVPQNLSASRPQDRQFILSSKKLLLSDSGFYLCAWSPPEARWLGNTIYFGEGSWLTVV.

This clone was detected only a few times. J is TRBJ1-2 and V is TRBV29-1, with 7 bases fitting TRBD1. The CDR3 has 13 amino acids. Losses at the gene ends were 7 bases for V and 4 bases for J; bases not matched to a gene: 9. Germline V gene lookup returns CDR1 SQVTM and CDR2 ANQGSEA. The CDR3 bases are TGCAGCGCTAGCCCCGGGACAGCCTATGGCTACACCTTC. Translated, it gives CSASPGTAYGYTF.

This clone occurred once. The chain has TRBV29-1 and TRBJ1-2; TRBD1 aligns across 7 bases. Germline CDR1 and CDR2: SQVTM and ANQGSEA. V shed 4 bases, J shed 4 bases, and the junction held 3 bases outside the gene matches. The CDR3 has 12 residues. The CDR3 nucleotides are TGCAGCGTTGGACAGGGCCTCTATGGCTACACCTTC. The encoded protein is CSVGQGLYGYTF.

This rearrangement joins TRBV3-1 (or the pseudogene TRBV3-2) to TRBJ1-2; 9 nucleotides agree with TRBD1. This CDR3 has 15 amino acids. After removal of 2 bases from V and 5 bases from J, the junction contained 6 bases not matched to a gene. Germline V gene data show CDR1 as LGHDT and CDR2 as YNNKEL (reference sequence). CDR3 loop: CASSQFDRGSYGYTF. CDR3 coding DNA: TGTGCCAGCAGCCAATTTGACAGGGGGAGTTATGGCTACACCTTC.

About this clone: One end of the junction does not line up with germline, which may come from a read error. The chain carries TRBV9 and TRBJ2-1, with 7 bases lining up with TRBD2. There are 16 residues in the CDR3. Germline assignment: CDR1 SGDLS and CDR2 YYNGEE. The CDR3 bases are TGTGCCAGCAGCGTTGCCGGGACTAACTCCTATAATGAGCAGTTCTTC. This encodes CASSVAGTNSYNEQFF.

This chain links TRBV18 with TRBJ2-5; possibly TRBD1 for D (5 bases). Trimming shortened V by 3 bases and J by 5 bases, and 16 bases separated the two germline ends. The CDR3 extends over 15 amino acids. CDR1 and CDR2 (germline): KGHSH, LQKENI. CDR3 sequence (DNA): TGTGCCAGCTCACCTCAGGCGGCAAGACAGGAGACCCAGTACTTC. Translating gives CASSPQAARQETQYF.